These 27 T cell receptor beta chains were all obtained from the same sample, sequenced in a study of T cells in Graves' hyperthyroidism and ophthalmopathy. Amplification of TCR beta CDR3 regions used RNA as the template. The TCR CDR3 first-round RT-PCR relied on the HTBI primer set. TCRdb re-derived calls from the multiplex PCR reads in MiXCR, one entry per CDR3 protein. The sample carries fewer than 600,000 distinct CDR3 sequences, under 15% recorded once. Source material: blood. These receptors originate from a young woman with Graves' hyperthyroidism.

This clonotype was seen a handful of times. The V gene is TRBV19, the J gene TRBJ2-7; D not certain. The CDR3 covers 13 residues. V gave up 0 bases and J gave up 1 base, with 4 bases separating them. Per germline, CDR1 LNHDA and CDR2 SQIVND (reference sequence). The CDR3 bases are TGTGCCAGTAGTATAGATTTATCCTACGAGCAGTACGTC. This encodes CASSIDLSYEQYV.

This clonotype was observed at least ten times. CDR3 sequence: CAWGQGNQPQHF. For the CDR3, the DNA is TGTGCCTGGGGCCAGGGGAATCAGCCCCAGCATTTT. The chain carries TRBV30 and TRBJ1-5; D might be TRBD1 (6 bases). Trimming took 5 bases from V and 4 from J, leaving 9 bases between them. The CDR3 spans 12 residues. CDR1 is GTSNPN and CDR2 is SVGIG in the germline V gene (reference sequence).

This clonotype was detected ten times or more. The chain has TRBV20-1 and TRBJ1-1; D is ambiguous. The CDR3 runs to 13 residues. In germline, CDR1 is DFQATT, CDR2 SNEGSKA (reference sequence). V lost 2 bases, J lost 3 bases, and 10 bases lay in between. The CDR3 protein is CSARSVAHTEAFF. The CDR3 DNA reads TGCAGTGCTAGAAGTGTGGCTCACACTGAAGCTTTCTTT.

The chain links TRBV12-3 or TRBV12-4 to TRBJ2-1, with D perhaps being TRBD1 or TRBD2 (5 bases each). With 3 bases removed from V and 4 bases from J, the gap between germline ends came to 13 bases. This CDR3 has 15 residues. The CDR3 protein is CASSLGENVYNEQFF. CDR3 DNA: TGTGCCAGCAGTTTGGGGGAGAATGTTTACAATGAGCAGTTCTTC.

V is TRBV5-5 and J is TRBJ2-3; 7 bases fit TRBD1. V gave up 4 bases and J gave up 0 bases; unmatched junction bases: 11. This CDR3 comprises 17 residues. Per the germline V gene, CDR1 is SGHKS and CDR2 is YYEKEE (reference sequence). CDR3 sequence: CASSARGGSGSTDTQYF. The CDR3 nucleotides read TGTGCCAGCAGCGCCCGAGGGGGCAGCGGAAGCACAGATACGCAGTATTTT.

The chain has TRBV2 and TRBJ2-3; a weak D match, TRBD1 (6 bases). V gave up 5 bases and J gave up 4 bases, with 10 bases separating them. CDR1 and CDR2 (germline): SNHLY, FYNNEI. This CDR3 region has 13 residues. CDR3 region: CASSRNRADTQYF. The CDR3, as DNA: TGTGCCAGCAGTCGGAACAGGGCAGATACGCAGTATTTT.

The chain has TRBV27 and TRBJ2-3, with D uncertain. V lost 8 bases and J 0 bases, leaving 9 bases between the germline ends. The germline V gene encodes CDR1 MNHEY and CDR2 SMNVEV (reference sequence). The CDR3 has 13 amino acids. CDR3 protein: CASYRRSTDTQYF. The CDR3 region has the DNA TGTGCCAGCTACAGAAGAAGCACAGATACGCAGTATTTT.

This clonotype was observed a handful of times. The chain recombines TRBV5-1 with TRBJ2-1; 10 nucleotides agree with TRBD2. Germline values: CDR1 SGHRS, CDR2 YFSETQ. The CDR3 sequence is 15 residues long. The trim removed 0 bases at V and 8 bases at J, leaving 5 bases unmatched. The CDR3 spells CASSLGIAGGDEQFF. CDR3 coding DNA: TGCGCCAGCAGCTTGGGAATAGCGGGAGGCGATGAGCAGTTCTTC. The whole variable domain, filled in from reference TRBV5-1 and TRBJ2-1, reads KAGVTQTPRYLIKTRGQQVTLSCSPISGHRSVSWYQQTPGQGLQFLFEYFSETQRNKGNFPGRFSGRQFSNSRSEMNVSTLELGDSALYLCASSLGIAGGDEQFFGPGTRLTVL.

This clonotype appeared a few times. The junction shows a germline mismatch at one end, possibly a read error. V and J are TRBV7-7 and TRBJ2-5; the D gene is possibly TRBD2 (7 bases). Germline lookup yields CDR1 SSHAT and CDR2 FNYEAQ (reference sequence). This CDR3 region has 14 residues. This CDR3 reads CASSLGGGAETQYF. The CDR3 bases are TGTGCTAGCAGCTTAGGGGGGGGAGCAGAGACCCAGTACTTC. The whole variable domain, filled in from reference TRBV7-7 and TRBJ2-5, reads GAGVSQSPRYKVTKRGQDVTLRCDPISSHATLYWYQQALGQGPEFLTYFNYEAQPDKSGLPSDRFSAERPEGSISTLTIQRTEQRDSAMYRCASSLGGGAETQYFGPGTRLLVL.

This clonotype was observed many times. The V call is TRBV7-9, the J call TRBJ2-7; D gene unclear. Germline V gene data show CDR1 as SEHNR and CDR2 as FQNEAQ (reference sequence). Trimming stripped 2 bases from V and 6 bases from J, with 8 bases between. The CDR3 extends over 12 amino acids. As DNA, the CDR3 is TGTGCCAGCAGCTTATTAGGCTTCGAGCAGTACTTC. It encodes CASSLLGFEQYF.

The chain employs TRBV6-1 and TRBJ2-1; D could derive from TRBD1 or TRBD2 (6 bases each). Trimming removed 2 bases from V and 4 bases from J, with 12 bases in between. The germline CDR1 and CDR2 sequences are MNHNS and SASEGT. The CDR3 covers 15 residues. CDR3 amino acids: CASSERGQLYNEQFF. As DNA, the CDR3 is TGTGCCAGCAGTGAACGGGGGCAATTGTACAATGAGCAGTTCTTC.

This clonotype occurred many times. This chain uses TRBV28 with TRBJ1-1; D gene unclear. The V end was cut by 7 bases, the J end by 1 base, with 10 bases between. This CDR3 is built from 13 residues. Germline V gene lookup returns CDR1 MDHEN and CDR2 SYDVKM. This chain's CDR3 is CASIGRANTEAFF. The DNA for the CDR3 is TGTGCCAGCATTGGGAGGGCGAACACTGAAGCTTTCTTT.

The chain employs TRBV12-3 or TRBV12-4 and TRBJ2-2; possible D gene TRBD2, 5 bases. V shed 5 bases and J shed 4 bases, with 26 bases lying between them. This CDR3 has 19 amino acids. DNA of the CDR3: TGTGCCAGCAGTCAAGATTCAACCTCCGTGGCGGGTGGCACCGGGGAGCTGTTTTTT. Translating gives CASSQDSTSVAGGTGELFF.

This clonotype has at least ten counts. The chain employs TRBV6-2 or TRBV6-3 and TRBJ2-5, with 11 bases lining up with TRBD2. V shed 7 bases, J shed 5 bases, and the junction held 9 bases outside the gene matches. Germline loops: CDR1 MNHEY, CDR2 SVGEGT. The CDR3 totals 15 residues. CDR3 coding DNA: TGTGCCAGCACCCTAACTAGCGGGAGAGGGGAGACCCAGTACTTC. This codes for CASTLTSGRGETQYF.

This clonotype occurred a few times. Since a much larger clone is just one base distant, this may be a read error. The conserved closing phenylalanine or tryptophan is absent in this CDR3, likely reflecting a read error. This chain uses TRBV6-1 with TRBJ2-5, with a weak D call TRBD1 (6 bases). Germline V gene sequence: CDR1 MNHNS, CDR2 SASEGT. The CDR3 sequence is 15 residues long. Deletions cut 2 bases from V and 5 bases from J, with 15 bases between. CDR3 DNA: TGTGCCAGCAGTGAATTGATAGGACAGATGGAGACCCAGTACCTC. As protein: CASSELIGQMETQYL.

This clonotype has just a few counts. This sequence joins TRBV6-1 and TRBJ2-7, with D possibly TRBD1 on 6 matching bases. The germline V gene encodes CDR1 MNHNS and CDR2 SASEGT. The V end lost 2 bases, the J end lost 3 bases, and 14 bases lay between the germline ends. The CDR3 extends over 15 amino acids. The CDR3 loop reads CASSEQAQGFYEQYV. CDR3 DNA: TGTGCCAGCAGTGAACAGGCACAGGGTTTCTACGAGCAGTACGTC.

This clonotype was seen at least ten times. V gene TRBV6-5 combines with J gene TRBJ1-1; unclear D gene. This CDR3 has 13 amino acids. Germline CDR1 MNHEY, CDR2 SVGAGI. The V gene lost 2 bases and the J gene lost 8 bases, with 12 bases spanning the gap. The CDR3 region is CASSYVGPEEAFF. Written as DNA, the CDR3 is TGTGCCAGCAGTTACGTCGGGCCAGAAGAAGCTTTCTTT.

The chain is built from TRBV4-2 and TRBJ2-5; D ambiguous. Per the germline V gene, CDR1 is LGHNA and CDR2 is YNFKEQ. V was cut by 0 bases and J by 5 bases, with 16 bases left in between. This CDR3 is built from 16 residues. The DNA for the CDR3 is TGTGCCAGCAGCCAAGAATTAGGACGGACCTCGGAGACCCAGTACTTC. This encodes CASSQELGRTSETQYF.

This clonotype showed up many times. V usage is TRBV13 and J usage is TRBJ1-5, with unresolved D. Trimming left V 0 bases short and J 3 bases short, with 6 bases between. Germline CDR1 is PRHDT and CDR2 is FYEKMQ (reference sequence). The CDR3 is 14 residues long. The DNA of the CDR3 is TGTGCCAGCAGCTTAGGCGGTCCCAATCAGCCCCAGCATTTT. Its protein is CASSLGGPNQPQHF.

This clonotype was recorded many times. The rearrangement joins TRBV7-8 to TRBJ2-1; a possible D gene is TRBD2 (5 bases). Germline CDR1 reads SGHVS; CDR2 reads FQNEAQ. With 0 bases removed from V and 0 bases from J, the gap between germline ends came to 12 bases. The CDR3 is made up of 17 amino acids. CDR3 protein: CASSLARSGDSYNEQFF. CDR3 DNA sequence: TGTGCCAGCAGCTTAGCTCGGAGCGGAGACTCCTACAATGAGCAGTTCTTC.

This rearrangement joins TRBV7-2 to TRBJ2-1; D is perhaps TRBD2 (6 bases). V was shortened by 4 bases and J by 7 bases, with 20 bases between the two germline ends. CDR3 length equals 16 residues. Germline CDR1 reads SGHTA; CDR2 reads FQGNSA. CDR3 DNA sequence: TGTGCCAGCAGCTCACAGCGGGCACCCGGTTTTAATGAGCAGTTCTTC. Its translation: CASSSQRAPGFNEQFF.

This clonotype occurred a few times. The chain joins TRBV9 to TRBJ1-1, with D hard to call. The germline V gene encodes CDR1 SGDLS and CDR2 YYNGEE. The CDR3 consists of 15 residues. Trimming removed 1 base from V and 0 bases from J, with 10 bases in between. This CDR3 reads CASSVRREMNTEAFF. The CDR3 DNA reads TGTGCCAGCAGCGTAAGGAGGGAGATGAACACTGAAGCTTTCTTT. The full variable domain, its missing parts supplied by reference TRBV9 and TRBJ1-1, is DSGVTQTPKHLITATGQRVTLRCSPRSGDLSVYWYQQSLDQGLQFLIQYYNGEERAKGNILERFSAQQFPDLHSELNLSSLELGDSALYFCASSVRREMNTEAFFGQGTRLTVV.

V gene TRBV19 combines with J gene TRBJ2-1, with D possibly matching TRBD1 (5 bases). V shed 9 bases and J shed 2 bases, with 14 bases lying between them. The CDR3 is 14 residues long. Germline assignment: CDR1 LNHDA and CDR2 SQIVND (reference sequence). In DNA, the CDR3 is TGTGCCAGCTCCGACAGCATCCCCTACAATGAGCAGTTCTTC. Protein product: CASSDSIPYNEQFF. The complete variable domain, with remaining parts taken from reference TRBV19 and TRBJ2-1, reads DGGITQSPKYLFRKEGQNVTLSCEQNLNHDAMYWYRQDPGQGLRLIYYSQIVNDFQKGDIAEGYSVSREKKESFPLTVTSAQKNPTAFYLCASSDSIPYNEQFFGPGTRLTVL.

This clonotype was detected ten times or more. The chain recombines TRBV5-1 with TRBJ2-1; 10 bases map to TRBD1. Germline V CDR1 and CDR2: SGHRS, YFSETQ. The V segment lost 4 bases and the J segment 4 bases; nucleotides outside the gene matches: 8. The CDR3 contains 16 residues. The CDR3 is CASSISRQGAYNEQFF. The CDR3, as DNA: TGCGCCAGCAGCATTTCAAGACAGGGGGCATACAATGAGCAGTTCTTC.

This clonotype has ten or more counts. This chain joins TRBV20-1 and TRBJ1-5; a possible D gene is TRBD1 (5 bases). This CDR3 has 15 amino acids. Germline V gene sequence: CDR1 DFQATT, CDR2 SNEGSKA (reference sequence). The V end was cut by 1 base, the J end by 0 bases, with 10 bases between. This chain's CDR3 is CSARGQPYSNQPQHF. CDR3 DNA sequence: TGCAGTGCTAGAGGACAGCCTTATAGCAATCAGCCCCAGCATTTT.

CDR3: CAWRYQTNSPLHF. Here the CDR3 DNA reads TGTGCCTGGAGGTATCAGACCAATTCACCCCTCCACTTT. The chain combines TRBV30 with TRBJ1-6, with D uncertain. CDR3 size: 13 residues. Germline-derived CDR1 and CDR2 are GTSNPN and SVGIG (reference sequence). V lost 3 bases to trimming and J lost 7 bases, with 10 bases between them.

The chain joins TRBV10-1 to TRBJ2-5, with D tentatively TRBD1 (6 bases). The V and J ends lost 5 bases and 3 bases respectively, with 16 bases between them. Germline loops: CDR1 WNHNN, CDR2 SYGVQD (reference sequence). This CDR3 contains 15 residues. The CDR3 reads CASSSSFTGKETQYF. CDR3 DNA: TGCGCCAGCAGTTCCTCCTTCACAGGGAAAGAGACCCAGTACTTC.